This T cell receptor (beta chain) was documented in a study of graft-versus-host responses after intestinal transplantation. The CDR3 runs 15 residues. Germline V CDR1 and CDR2: SEHNR, FQNEAQ (reference sequence). With 5 bases clipped from V and 7 bases from J, the junction kept 10 bases outside the gene matches. Comment on this clone: The antigen is unknown.

The repertoire was sequenced with immunoSEQ multiplex PCR; TCRdb's copy has only in-frame clones and lacks some. The sample holds 130,000 to 150,000 clones; about 93% are singletons and the top ten take approximately 0.2%. The sequence was obtained from a human donor who received an intestinal transplant. This rearrangement joins TRBV7-9 to TRBJ2-1; 8 bases align to TRBD2. The sequencing used unstimulated CD4+ T cells sorted from spleen or lymph node cells, collected before intestinal transplant. The CDR3 nucleotides read TGTGCCAGCAGCGCCTGGGTAATAGCGGGGAATGAGCAGTTCTTC. Its translation: CASSAWVIAGNEQFF.